The rows below give T cell receptor beta chains drawn from one sample of a study of identifying expanded T cells in peripheral blood. Assay: immunoSEQ multiplex PCR; the TCRdb copy retains only in-frame clones and omits some. The sample holds over 90,000 clones; approximately 85% are singletons and the top ten take approximately 5%. Material for sequencing was blood. Receptor source: a person between 18 and 75 years old in good health. Each CDR3 is given with its conserved first and last residue. D genes are given only for firm matches. The size entry is marked missing in some rows and otherwise reads once, few, many or a size class.

V	D	J	length	size	CDR3	DNA
TRBV18	.	TRBJ1-2	13	.	CASSPTGVDGYTF	TGTGCCAGCTCACCTACCGGGGTGGATGGCTACACCTTC
TRBV10-2	.	TRBJ1-6	16	.	CASSRFQGSYNSPLHF	TGCGCCAGCAGCCGTTTTCAGGGTTCCTATAATTCACCCCTCCACTTT
TRBV2	.	TRBJ1-5	14	.	CASSSFDGNQPQHF	TGTGCCAGCAGTAGCTTTGACGGAAATCAGCCCCAGCATTTT
TRBV12-5	.	TRBJ2-3	12	.	CASGLEEYTQYF	TGTGCTAGTGGTTTGGAGGAGTATACGCAGTATTTT
TRBV9	TRBD2	TRBJ2-1	17	.	CASSSRPGGGIYNEQFF	TGTGCCAGCAGCTCCCGACCCGGCGGGGGAATATACAATGAGCAGTTCTTC
TRBV10-3	.	TRBJ2-1	14	.	CAISGGLTYNEQFF	TGTGCCATCAGTGGTGGACTTACCTACAATGAGCAGTTCTTC
TRBV28	.	TRBJ1-5	12	.	CASSSLNQPQHF	TGTGCCAGCAGTTCCCTAAATCAGCCCCAGCATTTT
TRBV19	.	TRBJ1-1	14	.	CASSIRGGSTEAFF	TGTGCCAGTAGTATTCGTGGGGGGAGTACTGAAGCTTTCTTT
TRBV5-4	.	TRBJ2-5	13	.	CASSPLNLGTQYF	TGTGCCAGCAGCCCCTTAAACCTGGGAACCCAGTACTTC
TRBV4-3	.	TRBJ2-2	16	.	CASSQAIGQYTGELFF	TGCGCCAGCAGCCAAGCTATCGGACAGTACACCGGGGAGCTGTTTTTT
TRBV5-1	.	TRBJ1-2	14	.	CANSLADSLYGYTF	TGCGCCAACAGCTTGGCGGACAGCCTCTATGGCTACACCTTC
TRBV27	.	TRBJ1-1	15	.	CASSLWAGLNTEAFF	TGTGCCAGCAGTTTATGGGCAGGCCTGAACACTGAAGCTTTCTTT
TRBV9	TRBD1	TRBJ1-2	13	few	CASSAGTAYGYTF	TGTGCCAGCAGCGCCGGGACAGCCTATGGCTACACCTTC
TRBV7-9	.	TRBJ2-7	15	.	CASSPALGSWYEQYF	TGTGCCAGCAGCCCCGCTCTGGGAAGCTGGTACGAGCAGTACTTC
TRBV12-5	TRBD2	TRBJ2-1	17	.	CASGLVIRLAGGHEQFF	TGTGCTAGTGGTTTGGTAATACGGCTAGCGGGAGGGCATGAGCAGTTCTTC
TRBV5-1	TRBD1	TRBJ2-7	14	.	CASSLRQGDYEQYF	TGCGCCAGCAGCTTGAGGCAGGGGGACTACGAGCAGTACTTC
TRBV10-2	TRBD1	TRBJ1-1	13	.	CASQGASNTEAFF	TGCGCCAGCCAGGGGGCCTCGAACACTGAAGCTTTCTTT
TRBV14	TRBD1	TRBJ1-2	15	.	CASSRGTGINYGYTF	TGTGCCAGCAGCCGGGGGACAGGGATTAACTATGGCTACACCTTC
TRBV27	.	TRBJ2-1	15	.	CASSSRGGRYDEQFF	TGTGCCAGCAGTTCGAGGGGGGGCCGTTATGATGAGCAGTTCTTC
TRBV30	.	TRBJ1-2	14	.	CAWRLPGGVGGYTF	TGTGCCTGGAGGCTCCCGGGGGGCGTTGGTGGCTACACCTTC
TRBV14	.	TRBJ2-3	16	once	CASSRPYGGLQDTQYF	TGTGCCAGCAGCCGACCCTATGGGGGGTTGCAAGATACGCAGTATTTT
TRBV19	TRBD2	TRBJ2-1	17	.	CASSRTSGGAWYNEQFF	TGTGCCAGTAGCAGAACTAGCGGGGGGGCCTGGTACAATGAGCAGTTCTTC
TRBV4-2	TRBD1	TRBJ2-7	15	once	CASSQDQGVSYEQYF	TGTGCCAGCAGCCAAGATCAGGGGGTCTCCTACGAGCAGTACTTC
TRBV5-1	.	TRBJ2-5	15	.	CASSLGPGPQETQYF	TGCGCCAGCAGCTTGGGCCCCGGGCCCCAAGAGACCCAGTACTTC
TRBV10-2	.	TRBJ1-2	11	.	CASSDGVGYTF	TGCGCCAGCAGTGATGGAGTTGGCTACACCTTC
TRBV9	.	TRBJ1-3	15	.	CASSVRRYDGNTIYF	TGTGCCAGCAGCGTTAGACGGTACGACGGAAACACCATATATTTT
TRBV6-5	TRBD2	TRBJ2-2	15	.	CASSKASGRTGELFF	TGTGCCAGCAGCAAAGCTAGCGGGAGGACCGGGGAGCTGTTTTTT